This T cell receptor (beta chain) was captured in a study of shared clonotypes between healthy human individuals. Regarding the study as a whole: Larger estimated richness was generally recorded for naive subsets relative to memory subsets. The study drew on few donors, limiting represented genetic and exposure-history diversity.

In regard to this clone: Its specificity is not known.

Only CD45RO-negative cells positively selected for CCR7 counted as naive CD8 cells, so terminally differentiated effector memory CD45RA+ cells were excluded. Measured with immunoSEQ multiplex PCR; TCRdb has only the in-frame clones, and not every one. This table holds some 2.1 million clones, approximately 95% found once. Trimming cost V 3 bases and J 5 bases; bases outside gene matches: 12. Germline-derived CDR1 and CDR2 are LGHNA and YNFKEQ. This CDR3 region has 16 residues. This sequence joins TRBV4-2 and TRBJ2-7, with 8 bases fitting TRBD1. The sequence came from a man between 18 and 29 years old in good health. Sequenced sample: naive CD8+ T cells sorted from blood. The CDR3 bases are TGTGCCAGCAGCCACCCTTCATTGGACAGGGCAAACGAGCAGTACTTC. Protein sequence: CASSHPSLDRANEQYF.